This note documents a single T cell receptor beta chain sequence. Other DNA sequences within the sample encode an identical CDR3. There are 14 residues in the CDR3. Germline loops: CDR1 MNHEY, CDR2 SVGAGI. Trimming removed 0 bases at V and 4 bases at J, with 7 bases between. A multiplex PCR was run with 60 Vbeta primers and 13 Jbeta primers. Sequencing used immunoSEQ multiplex PCR; TCRdb keeps in-frame clones, though not all of them. Of about 110,000 clones in the sample, more than 75% were seen once. This sample is drawn from a study of cytomegalovirus exposure and HLA in healthy donors. The gene calls are TRBV6-5 and TRBJ1-5; no clear D gene. Sample: PBMCs. This receptor was obtained from a man aged 25 to 40 in good health and CMV-seropositive. The CDR3 region has the DNA TGTGCCAGCAGTTACTCGCGAGAAAATCAGCCCCAGCATTTT. Protein sequence: CASSYSRENQPQHF.